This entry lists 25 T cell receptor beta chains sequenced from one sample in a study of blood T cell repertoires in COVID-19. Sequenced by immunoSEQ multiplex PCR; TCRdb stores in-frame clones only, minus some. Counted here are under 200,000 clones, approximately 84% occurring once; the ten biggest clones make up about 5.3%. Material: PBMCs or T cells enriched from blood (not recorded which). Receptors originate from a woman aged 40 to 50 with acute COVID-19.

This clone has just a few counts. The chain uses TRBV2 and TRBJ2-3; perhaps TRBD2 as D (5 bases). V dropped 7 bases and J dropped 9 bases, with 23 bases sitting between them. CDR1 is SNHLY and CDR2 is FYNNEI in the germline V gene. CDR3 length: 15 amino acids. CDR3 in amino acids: CASTPTSRSGGTQYF. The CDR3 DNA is TGTGCCAGCACCCCAACTAGTCGATCGGGTGGGACGCAGTATTTT. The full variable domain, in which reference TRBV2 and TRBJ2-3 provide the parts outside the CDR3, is EPEVTQTPSHQVTQMGQEVILRCVPISNHLYFYWYRQILGQKVEFLVSFYNNEISEKSEIFDDQFSVERPDGSNFTLKIRSTKLEDSAMYFCASTPTSRSGGTQYFGPGTRLTVL.

This CDR3 is CASSESHSGNTIYF. CDR3 in DNA: TGCGCCAGCAGTGAGTCCCACTCTGGAAACACCATATATTTT. The chain links TRBV10-2 to TRBJ1-3, with no clear D. Germline CDR1 and CDR2: WSHSY and SAAADI. The CDR3 is 14 amino acids. V was pared by 0 bases and J by 0 bases, with 3 bases between.

DNA of the CDR3: TGTGCTAGTGGTTTGGTACGAGGTCTAGCGGGAGGGTGGGGCCAAGAGACCCAGTACTTC. Protein product: CASGLVRGLAGGWGQETQYF. The V and J genes are TRBV12-5 and TRBJ2-5; 12 bases map to TRBD2. The CDR3 is made up of 20 amino acids. Per germline, CDR1 LGHNT and CDR2 FRNRAP. With 0 bases clipped from V and 1 base from J, the junction kept 12 bases outside the gene matches.

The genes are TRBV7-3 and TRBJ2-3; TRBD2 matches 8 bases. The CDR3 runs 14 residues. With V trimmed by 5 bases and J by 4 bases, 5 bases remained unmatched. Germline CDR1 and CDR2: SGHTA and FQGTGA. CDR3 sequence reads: CASSLGLAADTQYF. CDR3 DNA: TGTGCCAGCAGCCTAGGACTAGCAGCAGATACGCAGTATTTT.

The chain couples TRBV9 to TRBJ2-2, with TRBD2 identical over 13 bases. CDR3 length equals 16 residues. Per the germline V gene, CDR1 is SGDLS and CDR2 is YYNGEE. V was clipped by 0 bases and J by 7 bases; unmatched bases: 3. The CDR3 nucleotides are TGTGCCAGCAGCGTAGGGACTAGCGGGAGCGTCGGGGAGCTGTTTTTT. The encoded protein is CASSVGTSGSVGELFF.

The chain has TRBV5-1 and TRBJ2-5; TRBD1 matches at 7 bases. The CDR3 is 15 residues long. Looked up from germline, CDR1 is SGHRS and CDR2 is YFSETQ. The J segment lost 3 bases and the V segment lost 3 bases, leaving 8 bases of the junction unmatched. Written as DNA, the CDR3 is TGCGCCAGCAGCTCATCTACAGGGGTAGAAGAGACCCAGTACTTC. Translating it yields CASSSSTGVEETQYF.

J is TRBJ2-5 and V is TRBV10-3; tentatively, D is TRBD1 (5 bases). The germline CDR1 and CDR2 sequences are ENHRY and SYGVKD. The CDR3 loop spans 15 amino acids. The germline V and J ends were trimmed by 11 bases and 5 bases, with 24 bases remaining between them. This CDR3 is CASSSGTGDQETQYF. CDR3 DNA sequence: TGTGCCTCCTCCTCAGGAACAGGCGATCAGGAGACCCAGTACTTC.

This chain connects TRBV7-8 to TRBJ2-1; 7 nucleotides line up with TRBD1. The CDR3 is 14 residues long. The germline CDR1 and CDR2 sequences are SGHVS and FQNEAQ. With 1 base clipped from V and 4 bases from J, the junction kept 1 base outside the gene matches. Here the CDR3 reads CASSLEDRYNEQFF. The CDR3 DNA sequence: TGTGCCAGCAGCTTAGAGGACAGGTACAATGAGCAGTTCTTC.

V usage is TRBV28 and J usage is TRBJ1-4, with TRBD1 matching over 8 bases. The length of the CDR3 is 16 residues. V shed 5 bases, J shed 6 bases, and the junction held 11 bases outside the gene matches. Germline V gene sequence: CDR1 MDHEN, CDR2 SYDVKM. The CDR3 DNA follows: TGTGCCAGCAGTCCCCATGGACAGGGTTCACATGAAAAACTGTTTTTT. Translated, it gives CASSPHGQGSHEKLFF.

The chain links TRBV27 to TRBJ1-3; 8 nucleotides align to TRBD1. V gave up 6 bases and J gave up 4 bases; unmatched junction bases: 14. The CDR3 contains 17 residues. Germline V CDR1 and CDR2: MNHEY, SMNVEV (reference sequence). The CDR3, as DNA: TGTGCCAGCAGGCGGACAGGGTTCTCTTCTGTGGGAAACACCATATATTTT. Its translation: CASRRTGFSSVGNTIYF.

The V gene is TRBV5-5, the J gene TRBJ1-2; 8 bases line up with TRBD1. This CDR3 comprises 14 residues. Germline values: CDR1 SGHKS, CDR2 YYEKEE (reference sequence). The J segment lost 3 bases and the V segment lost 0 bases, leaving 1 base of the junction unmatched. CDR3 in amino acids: CASSLGQGYYGYTF. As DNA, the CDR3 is TGTGCCAGCAGCTTGGGACAGGGGTACTATGGCTACACCTTC.

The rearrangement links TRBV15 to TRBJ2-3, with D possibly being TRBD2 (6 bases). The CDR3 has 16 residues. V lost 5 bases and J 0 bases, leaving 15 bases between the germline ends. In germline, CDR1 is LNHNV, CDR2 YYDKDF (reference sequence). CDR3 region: CATSSGLSLSTDTQYF. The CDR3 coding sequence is TGTGCCACCAGCTCGGGACTCTCCCTTAGCACAGATACGCAGTATTTT.

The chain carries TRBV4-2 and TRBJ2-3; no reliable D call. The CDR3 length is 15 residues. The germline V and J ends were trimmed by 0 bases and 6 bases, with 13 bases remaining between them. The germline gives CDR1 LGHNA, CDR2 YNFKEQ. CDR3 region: CASSQDEFPADTQYF. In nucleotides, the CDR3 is TGTGCCAGCAGCCAAGATGAGTTCCCAGCGGATACGCAGTATTTT.

CDR3 in amino acids: CASSTTGALYNEQFF. The CDR3 DNA reads as TGTGCCAGTAGCACCACAGGGGCGCTCTACAATGAGCAGTTCTTC. The chain uses TRBV19 and TRBJ2-1, with TRBD1 matching over 7 bases. V shed 6 bases, J shed 3 bases, and the junction held 8 bases outside the gene matches. CDR1 LNHDA and CDR2 SQIVND come from the germline V gene (reference sequence). This CDR3 is 15 amino acids long. The full variable domain, rest sourced from reference TRBV19 and TRBJ2-1, is DGGITQSPKYLFRKEGQNVTLSCEQNLNHDAMYWYRQDPGQGLRLIYYSQIVNDFQKGDIAEGYSVSREKKESFPLTVTSAQKNPTAFYLCASSTTGALYNEQFFGPGTRLTVL.

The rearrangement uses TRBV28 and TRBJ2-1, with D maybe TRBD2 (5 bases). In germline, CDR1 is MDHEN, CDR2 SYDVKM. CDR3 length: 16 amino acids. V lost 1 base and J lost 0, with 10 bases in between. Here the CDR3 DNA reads TGTGCCAGCAGTTTATCGCCGGGGAGCTCCTACAATGAGCAGTTCTTC. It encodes CASSLSPGSSYNEQFF.

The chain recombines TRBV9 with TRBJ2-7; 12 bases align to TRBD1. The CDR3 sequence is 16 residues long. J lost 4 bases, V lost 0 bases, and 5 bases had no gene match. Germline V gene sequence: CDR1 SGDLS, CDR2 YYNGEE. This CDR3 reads CASSVGVGQGAYEQYF. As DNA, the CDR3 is TGTGCCAGCAGCGTAGGTGTGGGACAGGGGGCTTACGAGCAGTACTTC.

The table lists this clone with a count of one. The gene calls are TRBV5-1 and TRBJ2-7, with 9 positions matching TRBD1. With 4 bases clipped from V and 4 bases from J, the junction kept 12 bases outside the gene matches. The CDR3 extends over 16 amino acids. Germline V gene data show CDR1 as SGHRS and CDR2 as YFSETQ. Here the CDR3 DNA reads TGCGCCAGCAGCCGGACAGGGGAAAACTCGTGGTACGAGCAGTACTTC. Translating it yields CASSRTGENSWYEQYF.

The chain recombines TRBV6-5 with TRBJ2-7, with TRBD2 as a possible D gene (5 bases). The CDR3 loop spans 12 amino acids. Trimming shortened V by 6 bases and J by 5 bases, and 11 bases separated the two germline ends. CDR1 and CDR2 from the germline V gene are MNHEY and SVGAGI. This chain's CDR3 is CASSSFGDEQYF. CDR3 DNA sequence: TGTGCCAGCAGCTCCTTCGGGGACGAGCAGTACTTC.

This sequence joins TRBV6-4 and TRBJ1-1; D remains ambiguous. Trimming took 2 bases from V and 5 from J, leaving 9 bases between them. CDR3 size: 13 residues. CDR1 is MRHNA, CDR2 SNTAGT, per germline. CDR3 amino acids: CASSDHPGTEAFF. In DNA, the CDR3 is TGTGCCAGCAGTGACCACCCCGGGACTGAAGCTTTCTTT.

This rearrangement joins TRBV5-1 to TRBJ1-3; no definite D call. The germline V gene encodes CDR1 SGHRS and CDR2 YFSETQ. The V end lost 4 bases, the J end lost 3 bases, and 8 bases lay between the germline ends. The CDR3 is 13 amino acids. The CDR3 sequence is CASSPGFGNTIYF. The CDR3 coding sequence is TGCGCCAGCAGCCCGGGATTTGGAAACACCATATATTTT.

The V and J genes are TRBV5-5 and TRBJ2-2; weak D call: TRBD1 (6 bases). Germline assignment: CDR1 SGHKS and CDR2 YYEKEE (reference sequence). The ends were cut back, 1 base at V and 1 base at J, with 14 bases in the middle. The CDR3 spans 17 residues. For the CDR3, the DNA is TGTGCCAGCAGCTTGCTCGCACAGGGTGGGAACACCGGGGAGCTGTTTTTT. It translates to CASSLLAQGGNTGELFF.

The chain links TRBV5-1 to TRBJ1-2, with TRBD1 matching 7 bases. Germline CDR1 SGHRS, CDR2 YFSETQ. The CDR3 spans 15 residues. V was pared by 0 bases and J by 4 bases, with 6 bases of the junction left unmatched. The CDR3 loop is CASSLAQGVGYGYTF. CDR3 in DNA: TGCGCCAGCAGCTTGGCCCAGGGGGTGGGCTATGGCTACACCTTC.

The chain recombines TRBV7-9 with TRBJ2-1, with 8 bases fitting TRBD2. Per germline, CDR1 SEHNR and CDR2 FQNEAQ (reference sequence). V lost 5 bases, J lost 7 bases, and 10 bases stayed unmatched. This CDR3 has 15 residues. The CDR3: CASSLSGTGGNEQFF. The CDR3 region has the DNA TGTGCCAGCAGCCTTAGCGGGACTGGGGGGAATGAGCAGTTCTTC.

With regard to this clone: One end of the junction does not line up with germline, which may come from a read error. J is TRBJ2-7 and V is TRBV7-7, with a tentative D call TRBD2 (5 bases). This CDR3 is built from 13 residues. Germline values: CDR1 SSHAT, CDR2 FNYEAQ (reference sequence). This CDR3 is CASSLAQEYEQYF. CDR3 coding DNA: TGTGCTAGCAGCTTAGCGCAGGAATACGAGCAGTACTTC.

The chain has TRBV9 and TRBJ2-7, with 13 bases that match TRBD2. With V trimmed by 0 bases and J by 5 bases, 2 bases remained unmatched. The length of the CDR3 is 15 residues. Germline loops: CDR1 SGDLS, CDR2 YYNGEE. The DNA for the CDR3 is TGTGCCAGCAGCGTAGGGACTAGCGGGAGTAACGAGCAGTACTTC. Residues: CASSVGTSGSNEQYF.